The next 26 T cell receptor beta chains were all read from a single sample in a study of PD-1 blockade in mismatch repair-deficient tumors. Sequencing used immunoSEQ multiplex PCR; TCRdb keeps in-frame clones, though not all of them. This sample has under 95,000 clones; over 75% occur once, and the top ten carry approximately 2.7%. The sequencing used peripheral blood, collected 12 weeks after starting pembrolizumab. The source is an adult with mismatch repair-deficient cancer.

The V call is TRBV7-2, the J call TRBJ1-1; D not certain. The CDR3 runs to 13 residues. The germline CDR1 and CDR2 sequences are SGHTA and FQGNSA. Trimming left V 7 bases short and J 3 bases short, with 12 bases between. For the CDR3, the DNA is TGTGCCAGCAACCGCCCGGCGGACACTGAAGCTTTCTTT. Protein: CASNRPADTEAFF.

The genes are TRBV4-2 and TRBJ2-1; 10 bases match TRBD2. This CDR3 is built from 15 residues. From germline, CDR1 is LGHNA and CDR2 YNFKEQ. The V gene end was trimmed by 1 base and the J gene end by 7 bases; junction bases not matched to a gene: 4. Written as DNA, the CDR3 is TGTGCCAGCAGCCAAGTCTCTAGCGGGAGTAATGAGCAGTTCTTC. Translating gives CASSQVSSGSNEQFF.

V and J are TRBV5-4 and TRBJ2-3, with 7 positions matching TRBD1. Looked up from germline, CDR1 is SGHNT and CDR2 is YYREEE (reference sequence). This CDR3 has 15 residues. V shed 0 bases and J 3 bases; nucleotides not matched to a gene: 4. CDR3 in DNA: TGTGCCAGCAGCTTGGGACAGGGTACGACAGATACGCAGTATTTT. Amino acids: CASSLGQGTTDTQYF.

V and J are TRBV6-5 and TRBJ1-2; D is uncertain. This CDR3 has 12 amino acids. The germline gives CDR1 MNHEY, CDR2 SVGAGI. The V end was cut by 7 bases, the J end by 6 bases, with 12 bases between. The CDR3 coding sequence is TGTGCCAGCACTTTAACGGGGAATGGCTACACCTTC. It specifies CASTLTGNGYTF.

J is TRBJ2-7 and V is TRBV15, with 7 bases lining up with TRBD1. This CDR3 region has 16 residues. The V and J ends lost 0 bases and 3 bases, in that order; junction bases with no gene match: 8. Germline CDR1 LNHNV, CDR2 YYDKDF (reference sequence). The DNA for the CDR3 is TGTGCCACCAGCAGAGAAAGTGGACAGGCCAACTACGAGCAGTACTTC. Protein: CATSRESGQANYEQYF.

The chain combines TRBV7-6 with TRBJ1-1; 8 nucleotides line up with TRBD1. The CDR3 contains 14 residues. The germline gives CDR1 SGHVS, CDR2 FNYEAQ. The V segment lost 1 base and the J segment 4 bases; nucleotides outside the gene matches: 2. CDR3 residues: CASSLGQGFTEAFF. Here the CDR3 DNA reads TGTGCCAGCAGCTTAGGACAGGGGTTCACTGAAGCTTTCTTT.

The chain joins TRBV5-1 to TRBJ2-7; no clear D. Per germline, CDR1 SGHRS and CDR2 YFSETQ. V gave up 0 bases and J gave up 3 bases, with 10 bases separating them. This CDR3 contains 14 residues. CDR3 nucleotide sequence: TGCGCCAGCAGCTTGGGAACTTCACTCTACGAGCAGTACTTC. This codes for CASSLGTSLYEQYF.

CDR3 DNA: TGTGCCAGCAGTTTCCATAACAGGGGGTCGAGCGCTAACTATGGCTACACCTTC. Translation gives CASSFHNRGSSANYGYTF. V usage is TRBV27 and J usage is TRBJ1-2; 8 positions agree with TRBD1. Germline CDR1 and CDR2: MNHEY and SMNVEV (reference sequence). This CDR3 has 18 residues. The junction had 12 bases not matched to a gene; V was cut back by 3 bases and J by 0 bases.

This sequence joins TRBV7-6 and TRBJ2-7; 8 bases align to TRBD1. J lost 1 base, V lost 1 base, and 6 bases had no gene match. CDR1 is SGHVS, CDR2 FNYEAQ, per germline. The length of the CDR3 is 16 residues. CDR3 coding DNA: TGTGCCAGCAGCTTAGGGTCCGGGACAGGTTCCTACGAGCAGTACTTC. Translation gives CASSLGSGTGSYEQYF.

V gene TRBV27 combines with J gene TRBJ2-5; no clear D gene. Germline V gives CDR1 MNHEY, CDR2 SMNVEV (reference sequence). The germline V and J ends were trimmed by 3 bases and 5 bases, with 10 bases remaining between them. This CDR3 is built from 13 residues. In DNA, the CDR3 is TGTGCCAGCAGTTTGACCCTACGGGAGACCCAGTACTTC. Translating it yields CASSLTLRETQYF.

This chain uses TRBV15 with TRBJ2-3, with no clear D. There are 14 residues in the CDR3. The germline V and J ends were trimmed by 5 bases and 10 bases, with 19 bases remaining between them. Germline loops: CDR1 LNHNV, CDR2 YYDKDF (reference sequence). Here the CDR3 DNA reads TGTGCCACCAGCTGGGTTTCGCGGTCAGAAGCGCAGTATTTT. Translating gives CATSWVSRSEAQYF.

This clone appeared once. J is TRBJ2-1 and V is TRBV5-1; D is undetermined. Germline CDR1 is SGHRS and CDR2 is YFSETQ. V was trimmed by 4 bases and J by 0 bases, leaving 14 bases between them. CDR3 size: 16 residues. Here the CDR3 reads CASSDPFKSSYNEQFF. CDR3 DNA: TGCGCCAGCAGCGATCCCTTCAAGAGCTCCTACAATGAGCAGTTCTTC.

CDR3 nucleotides: TGCGCCAGCAGCCAAGGGACTAGCGGGAGCAGGACCGGGGAGCTGTTTTTT. Residues: CASSQGTSGSRTGELFF. The chain is built from TRBV4-1 and TRBJ2-2; 13 positions match TRBD2. From germline, CDR1 is MGHRA and CDR2 YSYEKL. This CDR3 spans 17 amino acids. The trim removed 1 base at V and 5 bases at J, leaving 4 bases unmatched.

The CDR3 nucleotides read TGTGCCTGGAGTATACCGGCTAGCGGGAGTACTCGGGAGCAGTTCTTC. It encodes CAWSIPASGSTREQFF. The genes are TRBV30 and TRBJ2-1, with 10 bases aligning to TRBD2. The CDR3 consists of 16 residues. Germline V gives CDR1 GTSNPN, CDR2 SVGIG (reference sequence). V trimming: 2 bases; J trimming: 10 bases; junction bases outside the gene matches: 14.

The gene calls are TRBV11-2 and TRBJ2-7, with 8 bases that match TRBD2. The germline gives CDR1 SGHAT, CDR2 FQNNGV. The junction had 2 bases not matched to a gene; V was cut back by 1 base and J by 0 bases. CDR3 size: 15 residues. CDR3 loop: CASSLVAGSSYEQYF. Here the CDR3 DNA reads TGTGCCAGCAGCTTAGTAGCGGGGTCCTCCTACGAGCAGTACTTC.

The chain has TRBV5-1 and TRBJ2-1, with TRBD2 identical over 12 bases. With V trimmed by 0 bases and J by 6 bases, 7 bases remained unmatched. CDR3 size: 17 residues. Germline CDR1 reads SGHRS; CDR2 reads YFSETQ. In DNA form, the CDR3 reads TGCGCCAGCAGCTTGGAGACTAGCGGGAGTCTGGGCAATGAGCAGTTCTTC. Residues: CASSLETSGSLGNEQFF.

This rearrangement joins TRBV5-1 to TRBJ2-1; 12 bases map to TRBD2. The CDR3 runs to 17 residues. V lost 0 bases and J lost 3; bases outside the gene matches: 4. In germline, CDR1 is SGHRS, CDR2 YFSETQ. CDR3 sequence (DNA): TGCGCCAGCAGCTTGGCTAGCGGGAGGGCCGTCTACAATGAGCAGTTCTTC. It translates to CASSLASGRAVYNEQFF.

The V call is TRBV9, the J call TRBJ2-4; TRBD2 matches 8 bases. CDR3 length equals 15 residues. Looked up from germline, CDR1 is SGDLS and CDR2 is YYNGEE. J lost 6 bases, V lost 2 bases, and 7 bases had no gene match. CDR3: CASSVEPGLVNIQYF. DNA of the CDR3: TGTGCCAGCAGCGTGGAACCGGGACTAGTAAACATTCAGTACTTC.

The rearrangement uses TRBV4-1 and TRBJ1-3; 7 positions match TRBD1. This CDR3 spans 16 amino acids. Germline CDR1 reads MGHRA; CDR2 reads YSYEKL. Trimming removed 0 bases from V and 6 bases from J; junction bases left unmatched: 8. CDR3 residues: CASSQDGGGLINTIYF. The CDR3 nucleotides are TGCGCCAGCAGCCAAGACGGAGGGGGCTTGATAAACACCATATATTTT.

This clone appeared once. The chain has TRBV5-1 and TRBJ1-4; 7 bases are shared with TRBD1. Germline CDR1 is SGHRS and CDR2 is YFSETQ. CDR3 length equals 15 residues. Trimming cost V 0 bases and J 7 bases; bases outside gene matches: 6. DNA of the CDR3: TGCGCCAGCAGCTTGGTAGGAGGGGGCGGTGAAAAACTGTTTTTT. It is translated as CASSLVGGGGEKLFF.

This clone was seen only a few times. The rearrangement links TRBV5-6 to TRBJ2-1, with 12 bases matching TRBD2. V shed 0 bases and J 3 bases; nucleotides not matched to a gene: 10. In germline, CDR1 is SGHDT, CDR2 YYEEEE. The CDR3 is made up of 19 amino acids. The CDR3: CASSLALLAGGMGYNEQFF. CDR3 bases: TGTGCCAGCAGCTTGGCCCTACTAGCGGGAGGAATGGGCTACAATGAGCAGTTCTTC.

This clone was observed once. CDR3 in DNA: TGTGCCAGCAGCTTGGGTCTAGCCCCAGATACGCAGTATTTT. Translation gives CASSLGLAPDTQYF. The chain has TRBV7-2 and TRBJ2-3, with a tentative D call TRBD2 (5 bases). The CDR3 extends over 14 amino acids. V lost 3 bases and J lost 4, with 11 bases in between. Germline assignment: CDR1 SGHTA and CDR2 FQGNSA.

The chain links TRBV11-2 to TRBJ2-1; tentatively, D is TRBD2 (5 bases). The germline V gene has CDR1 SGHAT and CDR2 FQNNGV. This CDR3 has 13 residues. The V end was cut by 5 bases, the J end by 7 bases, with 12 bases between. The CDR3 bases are TGTGCCAGCAGCGTCGGGATTCATAATGAGCAGTTCTTC. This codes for CASSVGIHNEQFF.

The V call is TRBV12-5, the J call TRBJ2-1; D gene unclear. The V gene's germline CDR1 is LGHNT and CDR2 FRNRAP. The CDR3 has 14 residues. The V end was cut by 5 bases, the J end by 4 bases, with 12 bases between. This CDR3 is CASGGVELYNEQFF. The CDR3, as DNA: TGTGCTAGTGGTGGGGTCGAGCTATACAATGAGCAGTTCTTC.

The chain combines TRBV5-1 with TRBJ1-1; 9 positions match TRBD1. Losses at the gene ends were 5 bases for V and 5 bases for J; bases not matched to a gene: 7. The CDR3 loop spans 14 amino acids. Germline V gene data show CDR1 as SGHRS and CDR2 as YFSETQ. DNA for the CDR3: TGCGCCAGCAGACGTAACAGGGGGCTTACTGAAGCTTTCTTT. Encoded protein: CASRRNRGLTEAFF.

CDR3 DNA: TGTGCCAGCAGCTTAATCCAGGGGGAGAACGAGCAGTACTTC. Amino acids: CASSLIQGENEQYF. The chain uses TRBV13 and TRBJ2-7, with TRBD1 matching over 7 bases. The germline CDR1 and CDR2 sequences are PRHDT and FYEKMQ (reference sequence). The CDR3 totals 14 residues. Losses at the gene ends were 2 bases for V and 5 bases for J; bases not matched to a gene: 6. The entire variable domain, with the rest obtained from reference TRBV13 and TRBJ2-7, is as follows: AAGVIQSPRHLIKEKRETATLKCYPIPRHDTVYWYQQGPGQDPQFLISFYEKMQSDKGSIPDRFSAQQFSDYHSELNMSSLELGDSALYFCASSLIQGENEQYFGPGTRLTVT.